The 12 T cell receptor beta chains below all came from one sample that was sequenced in a study of T cells in localized non-small cell lung cancer. The repertoire was sequenced with immunoSEQ multiplex PCR; TCRdb's copy has only in-frame clones and lacks some. The sample has more than 45,000 clones, approximately 90% seen once. The sequences come from peripheral blood, collected before any cancer treatment. Receptors originate from a male donor older than 55 with stage III squamous cell lung carcinoma.

This chain joins TRBV6-1 and TRBJ1-2, with D maybe TRBD1 (5 bases). This CDR3 comprises 15 residues. Germline V gives CDR1 MNHNS, CDR2 SASEGT. The germline V and J ends were trimmed by 6 bases and 7 bases, with 21 bases remaining between them. CDR3 residues: CASSMAGGATFGYTF. DNA of the CDR3: TGTGCCAGCAGCATGGCAGGAGGGGCGACCTTTGGCTACACCTTC.

The rearrangement links TRBV6-6 to TRBJ2-5; D may match TRBD1 or TRBD2 (5 bases each). Trimming removed 4 bases from V and 5 bases from J, with 14 bases in between. The CDR3 is 14 amino acids. Germline CDR1 is MNHNY and CDR2 is SVGAGI (reference sequence). The CDR3 DNA follows: TGTGCCAGCAGTTCTCCCGGGACGCAGGAGACCCAGTACTTC. It encodes CASSSPGTQETQYF.

This chain connects TRBV7-3 to TRBJ2-3, with 8 bases that match TRBD2. Germline assignment: CDR1 SGHTA and CDR2 FQGTGA. The CDR3 contains 15 residues. The J segment lost 4 bases and the V segment lost 5 bases, leaving 8 bases of the junction unmatched. CDR3 in amino acids: CASSPAGGRADTQYF. The CDR3 DNA sequence: TGTGCCAGCAGCCCCGCGGGGGGAAGGGCAGATACGCAGTATTTT.

This chain joins TRBV11-2 and TRBJ2-7; TRBD1 aligns across 9 bases. Per the germline V gene, CDR1 is SGHAT and CDR2 is FQNNGV. This CDR3 is built from 16 residues. V was pared by 1 base and J by 2 bases, with 6 bases of the junction left unmatched. For the CDR3, the DNA is TGTGCCAGCAGCTTAGTTGCCGGGACAGGGCCCTACGAGCAGTACTTC. It encodes CASSLVAGTGPYEQYF.

The chain links TRBV5-1 to TRBJ1-1; the match to TRBD1 covers 7 bases. The germline gives CDR1 SGHRS, CDR2 YFSETQ. The CDR3 is made up of 15 amino acids. Trimming removed 1 base from V and 5 bases from J; junction bases left unmatched: 8. CDR3 residues: CASSLQGPGGTEAFF. CDR3 coding DNA: TGCGCCAGCAGCTTGCAAGGCCCAGGGGGGACTGAAGCTTTCTTT.

The rearrangement links TRBV30 to TRBJ2-5, with 8 bases fitting TRBD1. The junction had 9 bases not matched to a gene; V was cut back by 4 bases and J by 5 bases. Germline CDR1 GTSNPN, CDR2 SVGIG (reference sequence). This CDR3 comprises 14 residues. CDR3 loop: CAWNPGQVTETQYF. The DNA of the CDR3 is TGTGCCTGGAATCCGGGACAGGTTACGGAGACCCAGTACTTC.

This chain uses TRBV6-6 with TRBJ2-1; D possibly corresponds to TRBD1 (6 bases). This CDR3 spans 15 amino acids. Trimming cost V 6 bases and J 3 bases, with 15 bases left between them. Germline CDR1 MNHNY, CDR2 SVGAGI (reference sequence). The CDR3 DNA sequence: TGTGCCAGCAGACCGGGCTGGACAGACTACAATGAGCAGTTCTTC. This codes for CASRPGWTDYNEQFF.

As to this clone: The identical CDR3 is also encoded by other nucleotide sequences in the sample. This chain connects TRBV30 to TRBJ1-4, with a weak D call TRBD1 (6 bases). Germline V gene data show CDR1 as GTSNPN and CDR2 as SVGIG (reference sequence). V dropped 5 bases and J dropped 2 bases, with 15 bases sitting between them. This CDR3 comprises 15 residues. CDR3 DNA sequence: TGTGCCTGGGCGGGGGCCCTCGGCACTAATGAAAAACTGTTTTTT. Translated: CAWAGALGTNEKLFF.

The V call is TRBV4-2, the J call TRBJ2-2, with TRBD2 matching 11 bases. After removal of 5 bases from V and 4 bases from J, the junction contained 3 bases not matched to a gene. From germline, CDR1 is LGHNA and CDR2 YNFKEQ. This CDR3 is 15 amino acids long. Here the CDR3 DNA reads TGTGCCAGCAGCAATAGCGGGAGGGGCACCGGGGAGCTGTTTTTT. Amino acids: CASSNSGRGTGELFF.

The V call is TRBV2, the J call TRBJ1-5, with TRBD1 matching over 10 bases. The CDR3 covers 15 residues. Trimming cost V 4 bases and J 0 bases; bases outside gene matches: 0. The germline V gene encodes CDR1 SNHLY and CDR2 FYNNEI. The CDR3 here is CASSGDRGSNQPQHF. The DNA of the CDR3 is TGTGCCAGCAGTGGGGACAGGGGTAGCAATCAGCCCCAGCATTTT.

V usage is TRBV27 and J usage is TRBJ2-1, with D uncertain. The CDR3 extends over 14 amino acids. The V gene's germline CDR1 is MNHEY and CDR2 SMNVEV (reference sequence). Between the trimmed V and J ends, which lost 6 bases and 4 bases, there was a span of 13 bases. The CDR3 protein is CASSHGRQYNEQFF. The DNA of the CDR3 is TGTGCCAGCAGCCACGGAAGGCAGTACAATGAGCAGTTCTTC.

The rearrangement joins TRBV11-2 to TRBJ2-1; 7 positions agree with TRBD2. V trimming: 4 bases; J trimming: 7 bases; junction bases outside the gene matches: 10. The germline V gene encodes CDR1 SGHAT and CDR2 FQNNGV. The CDR3 sequence is 15 residues long. CDR3 bases: TGTGCCAGCAGCTGGTCGGCGGGGGAGAGGAATGAGCAGTTCTTC. Translating gives CASSWSAGERNEQFF.